The T cell receptor (beta chain) under discussion was sequenced for a study of CD8 T cells in ankylosing spondylitis. General study points: Earlier authors reported some of these motif variants in reactive arthritis synovial fluid and blood. The clones that were linked to disease were reported to be significantly enriched in matched synovial fluid samples from ankylosing spondylitis patients. Peripheral blood held disease-linked clones only at relatively low frequency, and these were CD8+. For ankylosing spondylitis blood, a TCR beta motif of fewer than 10 highly homologous variants appeared characteristic.

This clonotype was seen repeatedly, ten times or more. Its antigen is not known. J lost 5 bases, V lost 2 bases, and 12 bases had no gene match. The CDR3 totals 17 residues. Germline-derived CDR1 and CDR2 are LGHDT and YNNKEL (reference sequence). TCRdb re-called the 5' RACE reads through MiXCR, storing one row per CDR3 protein. In the table there are fewer than 250,000 distinct CDR3 sequences, about 18% of which are singletons. The origin of this receptor is a male donor with ankylosing spondylitis. Specimen: blood, either unsorted or a sorted T cell fraction (not recorded which). The V and J genes are TRBV3-1 and TRBJ2-1, with 7 bases lining up with TRBD1. The chain's CDR3 is CASSQSPFGTDDNEQFF. CDR3 DNA: TGTGCCAGCAGCCAATCCCCCTTCGGGACAGATGACAATGAGCAGTTCTTC.